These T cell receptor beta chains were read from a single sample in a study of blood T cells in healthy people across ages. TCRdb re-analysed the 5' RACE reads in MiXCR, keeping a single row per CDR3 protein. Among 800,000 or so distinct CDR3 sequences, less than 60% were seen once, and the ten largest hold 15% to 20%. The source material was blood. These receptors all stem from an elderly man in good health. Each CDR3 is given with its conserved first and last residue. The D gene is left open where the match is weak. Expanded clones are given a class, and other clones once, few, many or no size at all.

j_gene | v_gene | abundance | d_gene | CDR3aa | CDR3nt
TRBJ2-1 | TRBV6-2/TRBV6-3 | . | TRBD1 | CASSAGGEETQFF | TGTGCCAGCAGCGCAGGGGGCGAGGAGACCCAGTTCTTC
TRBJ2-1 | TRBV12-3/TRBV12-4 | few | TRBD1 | CASTVGQEYNEQFF | TGTGCCAGCACGGTGGGACAGGAATACAATGAGCAGTTCTTC
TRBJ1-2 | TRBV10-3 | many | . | CAISRSNPDGYTF | TGTGCCATCAGCAGGAGTAACCCGGACGGCTACACCTTC
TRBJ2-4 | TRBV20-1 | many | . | CSAERARGAKNIQYF | TGCAGTGCCGAGAGGGCGAGAGGGGCCAAAAACATTCAGTACTTC
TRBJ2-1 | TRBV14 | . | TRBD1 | CASSKGDRVLGEQFF | TGTGCCAGCAGCAAGGGGGACAGGGTCCTGGGGGAGCAGTTCTTC
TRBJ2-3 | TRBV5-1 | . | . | CASSLDAASSTDTQYF | TGCGCCAGCAGCTTGGACGCTGCATCTAGCACAGATACGCAGTATTTT
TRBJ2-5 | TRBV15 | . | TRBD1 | CATSRTKTGGTETQYF | TGTGCCACCAGCAGAACCAAGACAGGGGGGACGGAGACCCAGTACTTC
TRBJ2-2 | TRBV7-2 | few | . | CASSQRAAWATGELFF | TGTGCCAGCAGCCAGAGGGCGGCCTGGGCCACCGGGGAGCTGTTTTTT
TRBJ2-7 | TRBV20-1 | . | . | CSAPTAQYEQYF | TGCAGTGCCCCGACAGCACAGTACGAGCAGTACTTC
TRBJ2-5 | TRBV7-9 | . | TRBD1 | CASSWGTGAYNEQYF | TGTGCCAGCAGCTGGGGGACAGGGGCATACAATGAGCAGTACTTC
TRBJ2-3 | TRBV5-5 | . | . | CASSLVGTFSDTQYF | TGTGCCAGCAGCTTAGTGGGAACTTTCTCAGATACGCAGTATTTT
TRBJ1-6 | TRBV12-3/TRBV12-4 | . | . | CASSLRRSSFHGSPLHF | TGTGCCAGCAGTTTACGTCGATCATCCTTTCACGGTTCACCCCTCCACTTT
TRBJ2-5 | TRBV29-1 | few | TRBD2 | CSVTLLAEAQETQYF | TGCAGCGTTACCCTTCTAGCGGAAGCACAAGAGACCCAGTACTTC
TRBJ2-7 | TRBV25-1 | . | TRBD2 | CASSRPGLAEYEQYF | TGTGCCAGCAGCAGACCGGGACTAGCAGAATACGAGCAGTACTTC
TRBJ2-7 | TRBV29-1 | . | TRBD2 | CSVDRSGRSYNEQYF | TGCAGCGTTGATAGGAGCGGGAGATCCTACAATGAGCAGTACTTC
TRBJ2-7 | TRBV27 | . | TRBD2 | CASSLMSGEGPYEQYF | TGTGCCAGCAGTTTAATGTCGGGGGAGGGCCCCTACGAGCAGTACTTC